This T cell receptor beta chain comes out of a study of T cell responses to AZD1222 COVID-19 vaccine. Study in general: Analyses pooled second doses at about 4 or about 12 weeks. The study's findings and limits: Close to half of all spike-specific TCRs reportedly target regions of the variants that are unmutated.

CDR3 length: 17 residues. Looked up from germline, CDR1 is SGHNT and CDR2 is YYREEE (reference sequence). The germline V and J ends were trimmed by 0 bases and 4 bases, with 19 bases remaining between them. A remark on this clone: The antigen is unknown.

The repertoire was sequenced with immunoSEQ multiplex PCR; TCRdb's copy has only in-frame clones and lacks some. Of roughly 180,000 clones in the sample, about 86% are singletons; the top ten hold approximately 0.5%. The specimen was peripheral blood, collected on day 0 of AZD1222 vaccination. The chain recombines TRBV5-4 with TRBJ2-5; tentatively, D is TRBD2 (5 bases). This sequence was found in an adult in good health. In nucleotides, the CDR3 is TGTGCCAGCAGCTTGGGCCCTGGACGGGGAGTTGGAGAGACCCAGTACTTC. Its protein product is CASSLGPGRGVGETQYF. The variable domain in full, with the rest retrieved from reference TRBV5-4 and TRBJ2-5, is ETGVTQSPTHLIKTRGQQVTLRCSSQSGHNTVSWYQQALGQGPQFIFQYYREEENGRGNFPPRFSGLQFPNYSSELNVNALELDDSALYLCASSLGPGRGVGETQYFGPGTRLLVL.